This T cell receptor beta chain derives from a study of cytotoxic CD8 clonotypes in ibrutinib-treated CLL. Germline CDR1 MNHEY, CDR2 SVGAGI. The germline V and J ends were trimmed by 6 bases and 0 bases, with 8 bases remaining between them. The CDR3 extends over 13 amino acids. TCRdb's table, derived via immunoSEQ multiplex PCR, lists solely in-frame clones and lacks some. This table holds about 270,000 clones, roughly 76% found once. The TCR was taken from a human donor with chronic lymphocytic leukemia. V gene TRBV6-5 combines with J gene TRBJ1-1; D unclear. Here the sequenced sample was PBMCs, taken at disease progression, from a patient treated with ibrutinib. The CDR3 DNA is TGTGCCAGCAGGTTAAACCTGAACACTGAAGCTTTCTTT. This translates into CASRLNLNTEAFF.